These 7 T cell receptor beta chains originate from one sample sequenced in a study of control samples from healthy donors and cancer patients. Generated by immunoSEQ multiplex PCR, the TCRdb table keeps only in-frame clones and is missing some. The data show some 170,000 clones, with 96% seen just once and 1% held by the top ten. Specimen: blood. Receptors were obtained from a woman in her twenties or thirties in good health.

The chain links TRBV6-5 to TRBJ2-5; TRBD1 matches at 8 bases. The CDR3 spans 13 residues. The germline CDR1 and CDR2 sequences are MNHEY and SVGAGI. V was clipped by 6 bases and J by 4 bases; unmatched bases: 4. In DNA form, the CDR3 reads TGTGCCAGCAGCAGGGGGCTGGGAGAGACCCAGTACTTC. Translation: CASSRGLGETQYF.

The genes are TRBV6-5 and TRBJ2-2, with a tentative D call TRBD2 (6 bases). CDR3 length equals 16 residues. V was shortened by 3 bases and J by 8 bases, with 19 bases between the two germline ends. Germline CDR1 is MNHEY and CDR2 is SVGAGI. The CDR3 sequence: CASSYSVVRGLGELFF. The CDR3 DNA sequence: TGTGCCAGCAGTTATTCTGTAGTGCGGGGTTTGGGGGAGCTGTTTTTT.

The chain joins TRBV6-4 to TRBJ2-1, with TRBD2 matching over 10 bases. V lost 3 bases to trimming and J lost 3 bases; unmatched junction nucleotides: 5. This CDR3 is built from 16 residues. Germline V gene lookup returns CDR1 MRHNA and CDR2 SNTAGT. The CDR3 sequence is CASSESASGSYNEQFF. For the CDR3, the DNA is TGTGCCAGCAGTGAATCGGCTAGCGGGAGCTACAATGAGCAGTTCTTC.

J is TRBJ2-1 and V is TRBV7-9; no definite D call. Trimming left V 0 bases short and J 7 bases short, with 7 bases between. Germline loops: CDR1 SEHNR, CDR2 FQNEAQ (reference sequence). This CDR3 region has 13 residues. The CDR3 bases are TGTGCCAGCAGCTTAGCACAGCTAAATGAGCAGTTCTTC. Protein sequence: CASSLAQLNEQFF.

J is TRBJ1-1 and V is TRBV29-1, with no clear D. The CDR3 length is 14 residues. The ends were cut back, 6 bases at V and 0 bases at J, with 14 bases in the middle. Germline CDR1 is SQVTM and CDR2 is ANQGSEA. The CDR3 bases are TGCAGCGTAGACAAGACAAACATGAACACTGAAGCTTTCTTT. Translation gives CSVDKTNMNTEAFF.

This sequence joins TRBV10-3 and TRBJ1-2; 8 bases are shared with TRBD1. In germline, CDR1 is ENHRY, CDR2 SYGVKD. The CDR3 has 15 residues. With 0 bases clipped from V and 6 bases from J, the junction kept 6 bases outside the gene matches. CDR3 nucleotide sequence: TGTGCCATCAGTGAGTCAGGGACAGGACGGAATGGCTACACCTTC. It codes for CAISESGTGRNGYTF.

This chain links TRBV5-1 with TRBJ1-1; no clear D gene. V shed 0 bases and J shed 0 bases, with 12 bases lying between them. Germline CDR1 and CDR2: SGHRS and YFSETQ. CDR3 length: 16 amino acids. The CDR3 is CASSLALDGLNTEAFF. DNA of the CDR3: TGCGCCAGCAGCTTGGCCTTAGACGGCCTGAACACTGAAGCTTTCTTT.